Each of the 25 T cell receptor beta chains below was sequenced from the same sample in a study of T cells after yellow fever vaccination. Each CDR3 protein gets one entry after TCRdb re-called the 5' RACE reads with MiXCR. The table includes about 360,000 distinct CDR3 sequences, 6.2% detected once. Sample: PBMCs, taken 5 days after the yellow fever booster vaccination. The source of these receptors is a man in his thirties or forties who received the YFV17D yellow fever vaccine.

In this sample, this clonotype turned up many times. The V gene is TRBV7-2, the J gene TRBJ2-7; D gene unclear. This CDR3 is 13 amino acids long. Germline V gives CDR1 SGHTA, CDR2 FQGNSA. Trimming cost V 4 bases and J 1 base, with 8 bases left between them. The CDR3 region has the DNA TGTGCCAGCAGCTGGGGTACTTCCTACGAGCAGTACTTC. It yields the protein CASSWGTSYEQYF.

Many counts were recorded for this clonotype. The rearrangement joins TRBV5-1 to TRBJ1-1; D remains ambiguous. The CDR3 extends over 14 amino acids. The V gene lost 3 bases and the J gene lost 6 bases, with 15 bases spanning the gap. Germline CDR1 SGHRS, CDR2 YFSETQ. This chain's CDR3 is CASSSDGSTPEAFF. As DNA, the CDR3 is TGCGCCAGCAGCTCCGACGGCAGTACCCCTGAAGCTTTCTTT.

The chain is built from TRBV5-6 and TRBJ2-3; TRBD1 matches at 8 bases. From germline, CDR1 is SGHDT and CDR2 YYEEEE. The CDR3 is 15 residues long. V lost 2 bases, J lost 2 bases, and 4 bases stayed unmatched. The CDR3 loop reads CASSFWTGNTDTQYF. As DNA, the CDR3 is TGTGCCAGCAGCTTCTGGACAGGGAACACAGATACGCAGTATTTT.

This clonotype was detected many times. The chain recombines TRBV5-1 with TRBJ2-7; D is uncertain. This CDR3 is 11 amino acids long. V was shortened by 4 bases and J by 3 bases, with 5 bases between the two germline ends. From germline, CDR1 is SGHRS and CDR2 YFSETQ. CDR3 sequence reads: CASSDFYEQYF. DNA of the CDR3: TGCGCCAGCAGCGACTTCTACGAGCAGTACTTC.

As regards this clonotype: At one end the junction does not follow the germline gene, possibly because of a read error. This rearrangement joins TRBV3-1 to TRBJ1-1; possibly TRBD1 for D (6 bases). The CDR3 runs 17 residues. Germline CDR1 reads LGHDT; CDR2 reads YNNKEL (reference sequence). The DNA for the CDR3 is TGTGCCAGCAGCCCCTCGTGGGGGGCAGGGATGAACACTGAAGCTTTATTT. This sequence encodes CASSPSWGAGMNTEALF.

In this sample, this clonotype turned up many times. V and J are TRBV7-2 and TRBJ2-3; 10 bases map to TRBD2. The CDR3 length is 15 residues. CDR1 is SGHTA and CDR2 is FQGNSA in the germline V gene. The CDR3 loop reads CATSWTSGQTDTQYF. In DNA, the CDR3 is TGTGCTACCTCATGGACTAGCGGACAGACAGATACGCAGTATTTT.

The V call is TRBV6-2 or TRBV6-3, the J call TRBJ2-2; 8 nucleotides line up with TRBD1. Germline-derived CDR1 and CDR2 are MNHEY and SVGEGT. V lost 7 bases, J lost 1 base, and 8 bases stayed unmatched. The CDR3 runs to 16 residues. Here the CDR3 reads CASTLYGTGNTGELFF. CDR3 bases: TGTGCCAGCACCTTGTACGGGACAGGGAACACCGGGGAGCTGTTTTTT.

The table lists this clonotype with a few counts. DNA of the CDR3: TGTGCCAGCACCCCGAGTGACGCTGAAGCTTTCTTT. Residues: CASTPSDAEAFF. V and J are TRBV12-3 or TRBV12-4 and TRBJ1-1, with unresolved D. The CDR3 has 12 amino acids. V was cut by 7 bases and J by 6 bases, with 12 bases left in between.

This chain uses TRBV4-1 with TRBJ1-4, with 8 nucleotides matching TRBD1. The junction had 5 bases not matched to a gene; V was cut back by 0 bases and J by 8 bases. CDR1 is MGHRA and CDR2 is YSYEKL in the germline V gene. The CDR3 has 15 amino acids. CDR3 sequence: CASSQDRTGWEKLFF. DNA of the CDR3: TGCGCCAGCAGCCAAGATCGGACAGGGTGGGAAAAACTGTTTTTT.

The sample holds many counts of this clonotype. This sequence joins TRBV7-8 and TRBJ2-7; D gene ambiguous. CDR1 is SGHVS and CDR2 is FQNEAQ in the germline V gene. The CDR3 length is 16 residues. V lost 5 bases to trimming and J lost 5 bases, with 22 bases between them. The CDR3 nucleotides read TGTGCCAGCAGCGAAGGACGGCTCCAGGTTTCCGACGAGCAGTACTTC. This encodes CASSEGRLQVSDEQYF.

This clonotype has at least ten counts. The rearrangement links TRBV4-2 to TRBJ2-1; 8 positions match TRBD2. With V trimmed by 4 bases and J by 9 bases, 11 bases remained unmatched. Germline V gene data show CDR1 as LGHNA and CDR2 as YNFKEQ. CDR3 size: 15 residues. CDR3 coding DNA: TGTGCCAGCAGCCCACGATTCAGCGGGAGTGGTGAGCAGTTCTTC. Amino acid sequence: CASSPRFSGSGEQFF.

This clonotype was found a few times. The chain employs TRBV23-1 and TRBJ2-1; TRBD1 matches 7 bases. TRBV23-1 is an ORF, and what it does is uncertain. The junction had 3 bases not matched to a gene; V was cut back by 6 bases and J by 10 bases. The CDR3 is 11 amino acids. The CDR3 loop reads CASRPTGEQFF. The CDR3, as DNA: TGCGCCAGCAGACCGACAGGGGAGCAGTTCTTC.

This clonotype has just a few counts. The CDR3 region is CASRPSLAGASYNEQFF. The DNA for the CDR3 is TGTGCCAGCAGACCTTCCCTAGCGGGAGCCTCCTACAATGAGCAGTTCTTC. The chain links TRBV11-2 to TRBJ2-1; 10 bases are shared with TRBD2. Unmatched junction bases numbered 8, after V lost 6 bases and J lost 0 bases. This CDR3 is 17 amino acids long. Germline V CDR1 and CDR2: SGHAT, FQNNGV.

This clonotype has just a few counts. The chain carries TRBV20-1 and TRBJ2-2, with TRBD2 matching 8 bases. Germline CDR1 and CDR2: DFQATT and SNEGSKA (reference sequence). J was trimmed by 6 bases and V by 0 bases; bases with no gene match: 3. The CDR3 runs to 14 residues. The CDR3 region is CSAREAGAAGELFF. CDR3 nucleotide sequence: TGCAGTGCTAGAGAAGCGGGAGCAGCCGGGGAGCTGTTTTTT.

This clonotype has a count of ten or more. The CDR3 region is CSAYEPAGALSEQFF. In DNA form, the CDR3 reads TGCAGTGCCTACGAGCCAGCGGGAGCTTTGAGTGAGCAGTTCTTC. The V gene is TRBV20-1, the J gene TRBJ2-1; TRBD2 aligns across 8 bases. Germline V CDR1 and CDR2: DFQATT, SNEGSKA (reference sequence). Germline trimming cut 6 bases from V and 9 bases from J; bases unmatched to any gene: 16. The CDR3 consists of 15 residues.

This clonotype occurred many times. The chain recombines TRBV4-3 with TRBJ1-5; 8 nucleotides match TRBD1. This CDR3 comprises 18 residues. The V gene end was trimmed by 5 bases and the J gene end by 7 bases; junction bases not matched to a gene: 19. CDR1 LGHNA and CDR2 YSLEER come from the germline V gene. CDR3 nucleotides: TGCGCCAGCAGCATCAAGGTAACGGGCAGGGGGCATTTCCAGCCCCAGCATTTT. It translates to CASSIKVTGRGHFQPQHF.

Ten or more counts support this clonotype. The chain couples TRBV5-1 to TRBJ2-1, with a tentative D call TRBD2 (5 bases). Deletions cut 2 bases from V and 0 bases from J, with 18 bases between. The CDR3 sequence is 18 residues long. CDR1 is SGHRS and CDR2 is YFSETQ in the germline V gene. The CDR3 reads CASSFPGRGVVSYNEQFF. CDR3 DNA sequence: TGCGCCAGCAGCTTCCCTGGTCGGGGAGTCGTCTCCTACAATGAGCAGTTCTTC.

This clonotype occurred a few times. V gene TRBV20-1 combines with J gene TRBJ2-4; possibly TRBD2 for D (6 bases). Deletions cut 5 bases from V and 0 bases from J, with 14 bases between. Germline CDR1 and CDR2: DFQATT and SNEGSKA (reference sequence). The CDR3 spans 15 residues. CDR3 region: CSADLGLLAKNIQYF. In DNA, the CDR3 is TGCAGTGCTGACTTGGGACTCCTAGCCAAAAACATTCAGTACTTC.

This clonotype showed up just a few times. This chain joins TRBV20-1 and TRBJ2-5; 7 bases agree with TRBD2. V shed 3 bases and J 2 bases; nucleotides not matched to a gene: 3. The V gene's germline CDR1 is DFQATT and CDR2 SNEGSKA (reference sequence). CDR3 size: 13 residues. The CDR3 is CSASLGGQETQYF. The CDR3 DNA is TGCAGTGCTAGCCTGGGGGGGCAAGAGACCCAGTACTTC.

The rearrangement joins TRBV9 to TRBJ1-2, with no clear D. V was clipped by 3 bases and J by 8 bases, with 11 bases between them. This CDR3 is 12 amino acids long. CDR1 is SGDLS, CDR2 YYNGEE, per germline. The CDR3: CASSEVKGGYTF. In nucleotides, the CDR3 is TGTGCCAGCAGCGAGGTCAAGGGCGGCTACACCTTC.

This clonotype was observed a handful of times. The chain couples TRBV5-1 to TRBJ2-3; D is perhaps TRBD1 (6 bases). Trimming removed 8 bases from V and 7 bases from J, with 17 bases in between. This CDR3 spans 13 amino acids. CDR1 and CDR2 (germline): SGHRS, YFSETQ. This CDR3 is CARIWGPRNTQYF. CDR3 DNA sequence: TGCGCCAGAATTTGGGGGCCCCGGAATACGCAGTATTTT. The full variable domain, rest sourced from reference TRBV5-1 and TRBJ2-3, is KAGVTQTPRYLIKTRGQQVTLSCSPISGHRSVSWYQQTPGQGLQFLFEYFSETQRNKGNFPGRFSGRQFSNSRSEMNVSTLELGDSALYLCARIWGPRNTQYFGPGTRLTVL.

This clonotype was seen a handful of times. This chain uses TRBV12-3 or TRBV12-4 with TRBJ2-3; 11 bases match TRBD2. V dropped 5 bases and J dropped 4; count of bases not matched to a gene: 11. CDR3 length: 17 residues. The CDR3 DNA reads TGTGCCAGCAGTCTAACCACTAGCGGGAGTCGCGCAGATACGCAGTATTTT. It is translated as CASSLTTSGSRADTQYF.

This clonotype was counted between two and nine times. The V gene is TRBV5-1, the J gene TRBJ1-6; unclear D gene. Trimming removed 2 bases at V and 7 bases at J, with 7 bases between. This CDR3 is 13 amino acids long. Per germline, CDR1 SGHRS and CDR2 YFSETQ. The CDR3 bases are TGCGCCAGCAGCTTCCTGAGCAATTCACCCCTCCACTTT. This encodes CASSFLSNSPLHF.

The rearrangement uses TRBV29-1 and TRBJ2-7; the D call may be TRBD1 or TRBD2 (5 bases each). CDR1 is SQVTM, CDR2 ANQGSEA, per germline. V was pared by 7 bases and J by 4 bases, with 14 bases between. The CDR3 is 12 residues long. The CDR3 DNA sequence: TGCAGCGCCGTGAGGGGCAGTTACGAGCAGTACTTC. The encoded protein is CSAVRGSYEQYF.

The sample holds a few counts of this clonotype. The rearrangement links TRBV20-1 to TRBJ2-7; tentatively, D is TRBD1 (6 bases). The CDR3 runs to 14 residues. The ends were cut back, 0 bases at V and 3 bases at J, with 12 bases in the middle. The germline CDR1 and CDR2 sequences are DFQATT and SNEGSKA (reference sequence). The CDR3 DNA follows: TGCAGTGCTAGAGATCCGGGACACAACTACGAGCAGTACTTC. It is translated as CSARDPGHNYEQYF.